This TCR beta chain was found in a study of blood T cell repertoires in COVID-19. Generated by immunoSEQ multiplex PCR, the TCRdb table keeps only in-frame clones and is missing some. The sample yields roughly 120,000 clones, just under 85% seen once. The CDR3 runs to 15 residues. The V gene's germline CDR1 is MDHEN and CDR2 SYDVKM. Germline trimming cut 5 bases from V and 0 bases from J; bases unmatched to any gene: 4. Sequenced material: peripheral blood. The genes are TRBV28 and TRBJ2-1, with TRBD1 identical over 7 bases. This receptor was obtained from a man in his 70s with active or convalescent COVID-19. In DNA, the CDR3 is TGTGCCAGCAGTGACCGGGACAGCTCCTACAATGAGCAGTTCTTC. It specifies CASSDRDSSYNEQFF.